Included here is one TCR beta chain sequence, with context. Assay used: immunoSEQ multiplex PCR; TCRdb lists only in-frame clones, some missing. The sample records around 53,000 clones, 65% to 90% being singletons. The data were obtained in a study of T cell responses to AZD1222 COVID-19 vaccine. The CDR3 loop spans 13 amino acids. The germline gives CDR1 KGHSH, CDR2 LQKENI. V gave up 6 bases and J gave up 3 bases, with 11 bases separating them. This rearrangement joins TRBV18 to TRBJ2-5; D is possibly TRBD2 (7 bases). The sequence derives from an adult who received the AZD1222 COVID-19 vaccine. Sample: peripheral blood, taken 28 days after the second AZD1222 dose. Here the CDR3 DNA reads TGTGCCAGCTCCCGGGGGGCCGAAGAGACCCAGTACTTC. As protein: CASSRGAEETQYF.